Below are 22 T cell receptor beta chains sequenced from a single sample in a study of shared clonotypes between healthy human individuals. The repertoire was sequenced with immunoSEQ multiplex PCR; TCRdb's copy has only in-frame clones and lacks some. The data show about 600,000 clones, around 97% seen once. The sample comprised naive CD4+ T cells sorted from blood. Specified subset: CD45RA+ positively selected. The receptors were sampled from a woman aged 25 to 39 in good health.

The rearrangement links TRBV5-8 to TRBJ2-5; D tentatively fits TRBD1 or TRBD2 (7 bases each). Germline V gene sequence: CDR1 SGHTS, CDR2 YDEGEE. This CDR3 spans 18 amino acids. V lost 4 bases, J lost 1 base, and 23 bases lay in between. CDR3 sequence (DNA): TGTGCCAGCAGCGGGGGACAGTTAATAGCGGGCCGCCAAGAGACCCAGTACTTC. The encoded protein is CASSGGQLIAGRQETQYF.

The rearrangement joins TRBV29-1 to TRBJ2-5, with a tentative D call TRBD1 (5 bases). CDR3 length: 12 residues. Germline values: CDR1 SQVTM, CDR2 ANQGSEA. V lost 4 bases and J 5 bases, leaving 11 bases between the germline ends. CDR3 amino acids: CSVAGAEETQYF. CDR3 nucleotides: TGCAGCGTTGCTGGGGCGGAGGAGACCCAGTACTTC.

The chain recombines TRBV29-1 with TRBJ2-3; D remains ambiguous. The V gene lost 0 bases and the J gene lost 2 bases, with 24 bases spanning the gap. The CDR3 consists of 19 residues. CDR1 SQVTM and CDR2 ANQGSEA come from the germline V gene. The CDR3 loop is CSVEDLHYRTSAHTDTQYF. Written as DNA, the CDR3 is TGCAGCGTTGAAGATCTTCATTATAGGACGTCGGCACACACAGATACGCAGTATTTT.

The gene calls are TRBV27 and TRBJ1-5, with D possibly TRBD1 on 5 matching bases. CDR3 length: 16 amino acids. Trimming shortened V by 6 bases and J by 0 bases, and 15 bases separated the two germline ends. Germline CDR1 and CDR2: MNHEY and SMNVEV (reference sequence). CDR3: CASSSLIGDSNQPQHF. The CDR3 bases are TGTGCCAGCAGCTCATTGATAGGGGATAGCAATCAGCCCCAGCATTTT.

The CDR3 bases are TGTGCCAGCAGCCGACTAGCGGGAGGGCCTGACACCGGGGAGCTGTTTTTT. Translated, it gives CASSRLAGGPDTGELFF. The chain employs TRBV7-3 and TRBJ2-2; TRBD2 matches 14 bases. The trim removed 5 bases at V and 3 bases at J, leaving 5 bases unmatched. CDR3 length: 17 amino acids. Germline loops: CDR1 SGHTA, CDR2 FQGTGA.

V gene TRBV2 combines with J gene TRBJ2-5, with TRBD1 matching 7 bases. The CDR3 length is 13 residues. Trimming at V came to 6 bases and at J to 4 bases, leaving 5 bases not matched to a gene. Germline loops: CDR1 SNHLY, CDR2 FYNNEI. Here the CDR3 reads CASRPGTAETQYF. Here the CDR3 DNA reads TGTGCCAGCAGACCGGGGACAGCAGAGACCCAGTACTTC.

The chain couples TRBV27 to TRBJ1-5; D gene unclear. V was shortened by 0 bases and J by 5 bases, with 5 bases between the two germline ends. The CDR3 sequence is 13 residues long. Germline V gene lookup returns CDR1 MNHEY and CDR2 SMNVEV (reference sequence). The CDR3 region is CASSLSGYQPQHF. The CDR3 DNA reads TGTGCCAGCAGTTTATCGGGTTATCAGCCCCAGCATTTT.

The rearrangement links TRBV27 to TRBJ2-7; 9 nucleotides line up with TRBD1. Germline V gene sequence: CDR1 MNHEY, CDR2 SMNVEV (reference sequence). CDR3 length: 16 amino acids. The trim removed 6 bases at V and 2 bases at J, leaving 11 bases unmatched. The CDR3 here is CASRIMSGTGTYEQYF. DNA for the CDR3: TGTGCCAGCAGAATCATGTCCGGGACAGGGACCTACGAGCAGTACTTC.

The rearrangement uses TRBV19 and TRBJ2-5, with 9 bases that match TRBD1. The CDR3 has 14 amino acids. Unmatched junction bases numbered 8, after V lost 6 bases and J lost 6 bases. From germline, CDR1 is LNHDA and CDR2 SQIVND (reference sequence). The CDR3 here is CASSQTGGGQTQYF. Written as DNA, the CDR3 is TGTGCCAGTAGCCAAACAGGGGGCGGACAGACCCAGTACTTC.

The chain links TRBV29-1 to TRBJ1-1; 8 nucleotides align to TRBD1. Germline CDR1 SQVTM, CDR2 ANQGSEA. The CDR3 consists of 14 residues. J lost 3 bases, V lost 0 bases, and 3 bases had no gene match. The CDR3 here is CSVEDTGGHTEAFF. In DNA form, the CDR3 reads TGCAGCGTTGAAGATACAGGGGGTCACACTGAAGCTTTCTTT.

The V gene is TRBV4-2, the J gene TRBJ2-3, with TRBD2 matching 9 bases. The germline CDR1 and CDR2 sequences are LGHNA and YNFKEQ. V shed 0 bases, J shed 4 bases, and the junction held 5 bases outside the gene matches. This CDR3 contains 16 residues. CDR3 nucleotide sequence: TGTGCCAGCAGCCAAGAACATAGCGGGAGTTCAGATACGCAGTATTTT. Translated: CASSQEHSGSSDTQYF.

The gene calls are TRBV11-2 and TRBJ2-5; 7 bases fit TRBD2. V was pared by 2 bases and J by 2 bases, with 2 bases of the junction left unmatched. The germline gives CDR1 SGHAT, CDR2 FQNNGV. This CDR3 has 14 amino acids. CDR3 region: CASSLSGTQETQYF. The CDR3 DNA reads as TGTGCCAGCAGCTTAAGCGGGACTCAAGAGACCCAGTACTTC.

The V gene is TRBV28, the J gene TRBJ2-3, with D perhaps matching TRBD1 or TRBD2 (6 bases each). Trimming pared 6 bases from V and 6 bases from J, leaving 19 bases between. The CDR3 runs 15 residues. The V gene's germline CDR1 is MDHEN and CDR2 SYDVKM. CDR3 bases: TGTGCCAGCAGCCCCTCCGGGGGCTCATCCGATACGCAGTATTTT. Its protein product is CASSPSGGSSDTQYF.

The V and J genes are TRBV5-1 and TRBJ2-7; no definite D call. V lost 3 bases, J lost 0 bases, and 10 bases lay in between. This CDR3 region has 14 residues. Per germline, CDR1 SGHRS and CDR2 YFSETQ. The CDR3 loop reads CASSSRQDSYEQYF. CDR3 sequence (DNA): TGCGCCAGCAGCTCTAGGCAGGACTCCTACGAGCAGTACTTC.

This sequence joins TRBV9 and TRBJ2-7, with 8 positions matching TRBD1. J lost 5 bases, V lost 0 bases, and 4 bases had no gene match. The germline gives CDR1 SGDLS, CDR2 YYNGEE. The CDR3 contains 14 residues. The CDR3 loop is CASSVAGRGHEQYF. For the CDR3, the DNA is TGTGCCAGCAGCGTAGCGGGCAGGGGGCACGAGCAGTACTTC.

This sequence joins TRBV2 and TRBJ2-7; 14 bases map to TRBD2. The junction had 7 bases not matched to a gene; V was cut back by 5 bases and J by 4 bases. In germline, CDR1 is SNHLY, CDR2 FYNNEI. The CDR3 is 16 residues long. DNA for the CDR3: TGTGCCAGCAGTAAGGGACTAGCGGGAGCGTTATACGAGCAGTACTTC. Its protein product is CASSKGLAGALYEQYF.

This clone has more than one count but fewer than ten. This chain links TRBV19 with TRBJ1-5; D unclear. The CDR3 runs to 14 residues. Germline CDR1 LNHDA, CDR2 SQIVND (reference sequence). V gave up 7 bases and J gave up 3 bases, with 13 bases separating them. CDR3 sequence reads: CASTSEAFNQPQHF. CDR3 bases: TGTGCCAGTACAAGCGAGGCCTTCAATCAGCCCCAGCATTTT.

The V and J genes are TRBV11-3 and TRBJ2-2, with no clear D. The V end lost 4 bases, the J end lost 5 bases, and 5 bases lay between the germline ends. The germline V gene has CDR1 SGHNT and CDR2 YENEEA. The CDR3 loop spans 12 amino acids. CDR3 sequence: CASSWSTGELFF. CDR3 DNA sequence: TGTGCCAGCAGCTGGAGTACCGGGGAGCTGTTTTTT.

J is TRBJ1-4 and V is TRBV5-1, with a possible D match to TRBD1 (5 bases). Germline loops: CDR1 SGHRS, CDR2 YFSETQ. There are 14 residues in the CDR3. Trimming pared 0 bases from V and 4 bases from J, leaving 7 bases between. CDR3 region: CASSLEGYNEKLFF. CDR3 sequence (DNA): TGCGCCAGCAGCTTGGAGGGGTATAATGAAAAACTGTTTTTT.

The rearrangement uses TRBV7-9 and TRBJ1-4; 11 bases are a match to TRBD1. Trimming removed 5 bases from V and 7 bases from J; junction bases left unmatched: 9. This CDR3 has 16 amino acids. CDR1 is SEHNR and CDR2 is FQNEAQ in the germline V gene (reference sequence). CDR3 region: CASSPRPGTGGEKLFF. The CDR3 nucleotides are TGTGCCAGCAGCCCCAGACCTGGGACAGGGGGTGAAAAACTGTTTTTT.

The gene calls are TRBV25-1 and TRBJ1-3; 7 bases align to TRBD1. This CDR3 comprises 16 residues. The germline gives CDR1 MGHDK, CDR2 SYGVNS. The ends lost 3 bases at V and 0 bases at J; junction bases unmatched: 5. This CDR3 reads CASSDSGDSSGNTIYF. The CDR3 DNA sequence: TGTGCCAGCAGTGATTCAGGGGACAGCTCTGGAAACACCATATATTTT.

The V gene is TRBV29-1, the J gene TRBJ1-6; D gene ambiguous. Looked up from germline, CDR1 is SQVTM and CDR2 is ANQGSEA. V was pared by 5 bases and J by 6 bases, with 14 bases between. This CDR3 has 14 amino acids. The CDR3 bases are TGCAGCGTTCAAGGTCCAGGCGCTAATTCACCCCTCCACTTT. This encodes CSVQGPGANSPLHF.